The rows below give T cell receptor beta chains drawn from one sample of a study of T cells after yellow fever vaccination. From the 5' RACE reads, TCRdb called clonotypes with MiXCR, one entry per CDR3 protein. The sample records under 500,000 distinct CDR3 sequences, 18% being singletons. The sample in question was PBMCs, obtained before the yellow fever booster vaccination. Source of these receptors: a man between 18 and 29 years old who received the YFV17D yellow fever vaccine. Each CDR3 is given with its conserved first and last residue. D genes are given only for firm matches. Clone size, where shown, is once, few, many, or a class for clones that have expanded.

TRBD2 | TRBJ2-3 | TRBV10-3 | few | TGTGCCACCGCGGGGGCAGATACGCAGTATTTT | CATAGADTQYF
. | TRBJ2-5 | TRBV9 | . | TGTGCCAGCAGCGTAGCGGGGGTAATACAAGAGACCCAGTACTTC | CASSVAGVIQETQYF
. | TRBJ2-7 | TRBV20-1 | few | TGCAGTGCTAGTATGGCTGAAGCGTCCCACGAGCAGTACTTC | CSASMAEASHEQYF
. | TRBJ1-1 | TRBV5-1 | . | TGCGCCAGCAGTACTCCACCGTACACTGAAGCTTTCTTT | CASSTPPYTEAFF
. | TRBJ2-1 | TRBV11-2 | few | TGTGCCAGCAGCTTCAAGGGCGATGAGCAGTTCTTC | CASSFKGDEQFF
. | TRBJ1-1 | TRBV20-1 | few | TGCAGTGCTAGACCACCCGACATGGTCGTCACTGAAGCTTTCTTT | CSARPPDMVVTEAFF
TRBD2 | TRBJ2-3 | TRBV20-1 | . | TGCAGTGCTACCCCCGGACTAGCGACAGATACGCAGTATTTT | CSATPGLATDTQYF
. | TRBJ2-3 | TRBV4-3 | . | TGCGCCAGCAGCCAAGCCCCGGCTAGCGAGGCAGATACGCAGTATTTT | CASSQAPASEADTQYF
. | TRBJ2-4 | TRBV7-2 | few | TGTGCCAGCAGCTTATCGGGATCATTTGACATTCAGTACTTC | CASSLSGSFDIQYF
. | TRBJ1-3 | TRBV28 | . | TGTGCCAGCAGTTTACCCCTCCAGGGTAGCTCTGGAAACACCATATATTTT | CASSLPLQGSSGNTIYF
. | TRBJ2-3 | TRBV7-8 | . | TGTGCCAGCAGCTTCCGGAGCGATACGCAGTATTTT | CASSFRSDTQYF
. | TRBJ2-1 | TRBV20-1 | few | TGCAGTGCTTGGAGGGAAAGGCAGTTCTTC | CSAWRERQFF
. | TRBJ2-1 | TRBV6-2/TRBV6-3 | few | TGTGCCAGCAGTTTAGGTGTCGGGGCGGAAAATGAGCAGTTCTTC | CASSLGVGAENEQFF
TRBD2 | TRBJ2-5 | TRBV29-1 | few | TGCAGCGTTGTTCTCGCGGGGGACCAAGAGACCCAGTACTTC | CSVVLAGDQETQYF
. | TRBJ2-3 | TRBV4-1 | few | TGCGCCAGCAGCCAAGATGGCCGTCCCGCAGATACGCAGTATTTT | CASSQDGRPADTQYF
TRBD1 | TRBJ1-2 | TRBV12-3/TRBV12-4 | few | TGTGCCAGCACCCAAACAGGGGCTGACTATGGCTACACCTTC | CASTQTGADYGYTF
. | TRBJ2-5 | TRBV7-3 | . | TGTGCCAGCAGCGCCGGCCATCAAGAGACCCAGTACTTC | CASSAGHQETQYF
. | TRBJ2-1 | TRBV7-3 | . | TGTGCCAGCAGCGCCCAGCGGTACAATGAGCAGTTCTTC | CASSAQRYNEQFF
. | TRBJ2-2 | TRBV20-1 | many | TGCAGTGCTAGAGATCCGCAAAGGGAGATCGGGGAGCTGTTTTTT | CSARDPQREIGELFF
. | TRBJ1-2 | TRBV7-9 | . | TGTGCCAGCAGCGCCTTAGATGGCTACACCTTC | CASSALDGYTF
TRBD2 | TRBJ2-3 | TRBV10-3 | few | TGTGCCAGCCAACTGACTAGCGGGGTACCCACAGATACGCAGTATTTT | CASQLTSGVPTDTQYF
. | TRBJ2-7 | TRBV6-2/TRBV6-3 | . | TGTGCCAGCAGCTTCAGGAACTCCTACGAGCAGTACTTC | CASSFRNSYEQYF
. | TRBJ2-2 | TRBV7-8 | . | TGTGCCAGCAGCTTAGTGGGGGCATCCCTCGGGGAGCTGTTTTTT | CASSLVGASLGELFF
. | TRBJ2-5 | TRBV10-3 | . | TGTGCCATCAGTGAGGCTAGCCGCCAAGAGACCCAGTACTTC | CAISEASRQETQYF
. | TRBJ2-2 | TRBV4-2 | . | TGTGCCAGCAGCCAATATTATGGCACCGGGGAGCTGTTTTTT | CASSQYYGTGELFF
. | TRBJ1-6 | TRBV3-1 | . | TGTGCCAGCAGCCAATTGGTCCAGGGTCGGTCACCCCTCCACTTT | CASSQLVQGRSPLHF
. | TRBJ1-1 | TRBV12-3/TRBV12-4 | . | TGTGCCAGCAGAATCAAGAACACTGAAGCTTTCTTT | CASRIKNTEAFF
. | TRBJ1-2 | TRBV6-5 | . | TGTGCCAGCAGTTACGCAGCCGCTAACTATGGCTACACCTTC | CASSYAAANYGYTF
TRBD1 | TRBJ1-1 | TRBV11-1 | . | TGTGCCAGCAGGTACAGACAGGGATGGACTGAAGCTTTCTTT | CASRYRQGWTEAFF
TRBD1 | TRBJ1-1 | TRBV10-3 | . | TGTGCCATCAGTGGACCACAGAGGGGGCACACTGAAGCTTTCTTT | CAISGPQRGHTEAFF
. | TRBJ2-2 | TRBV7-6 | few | TGTGCCAGCAGCTGGTCTAACCGGGCCTCTACCGGGGAGCTGTTTTTT | CASSWSNRASTGELFF
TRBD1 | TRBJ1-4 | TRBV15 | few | TGTGCCACCCACAGGGGGTTCGGTGAAAAACTGTTTTTT | CATHRGFGEKLFF
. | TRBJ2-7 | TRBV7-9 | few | TGTGCCAGCAGCTTAGGAAAGGACGGTCGGAACTTCGTCTTC | CASSLGKDGRNFVF
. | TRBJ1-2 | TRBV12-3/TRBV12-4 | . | TGTGCCAGCAGTTGGGGGCGGTATGGCTACACCTTC | CASSWGRYGYTF
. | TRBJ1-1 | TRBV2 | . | TGTGCCAGCAGTGTGCTAGTTGGTGAAGCTTTCTTT | CASSVLVGEAFF
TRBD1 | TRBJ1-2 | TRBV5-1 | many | TGCGCCAGCAGCTTGGAGTCTTACAGGGGCGGCTACACCTTC | CASSLESYRGGYTF
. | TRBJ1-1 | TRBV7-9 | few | TGTGCCAGCCAACTCAGGGGATCTGAAGCTTTCTTT | CASQLRGSEAFF
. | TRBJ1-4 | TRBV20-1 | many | TGCAGTGCTAGAGATGGGGGAAACGCTAATGAAAAACTGTTTTTT | CSARDGGNANEKLFF
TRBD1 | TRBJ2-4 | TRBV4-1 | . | TGCGCCAGCAGCACGGGACAGGGGGCATCCAAAAACATTCAGTACTTC | CASSTGQGASKNIQYF
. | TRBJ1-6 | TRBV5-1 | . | TGCGCCAGCAGCTCCGGGTCTCCGGGTCTCTCACCCCTCCACTTT | CASSSGSPGLSPLHF
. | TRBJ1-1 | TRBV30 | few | TGTGCCTGGAGTCGCACAGGGTTAGCTTTCTTT | CAWSRTGLAFF
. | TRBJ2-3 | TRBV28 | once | TGTGCCAGCAACAGGATCACAGATACGCAGTATTTT | CASNRITDTQYF
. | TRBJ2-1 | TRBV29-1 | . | TGCAGCGTTGAAGTTGCTAGCGTAGGCCAGTTCTTC | CSVEVASVGQFF
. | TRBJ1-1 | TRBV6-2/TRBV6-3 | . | TGTGCCAGCACCAGGGGCATGAACACTGAAGCTTTCTTT | CASTRGMNTEAFF
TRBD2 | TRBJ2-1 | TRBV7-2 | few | TGTGCCAGCAGCTCCGGACTAGCCAACAATGAGCAGTTCTTC | CASSSGLANNEQFF
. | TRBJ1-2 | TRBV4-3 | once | TGCGCCAGCAGCTATTCTCGGGAGGATGCTAACTATGGCTACACCTTC | CASSYSREDANYGYTF
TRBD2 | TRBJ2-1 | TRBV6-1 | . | TGTGCCAGCAGCTCCGGAACCACTAGCGGGCACAATGAGCAGTTCTTC | CASSSGTTSGHNEQFF
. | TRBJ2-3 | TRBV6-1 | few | TGTGCCAGCACCACGACTAGCACAGATACGCAGTATTTT | CASTTTSTDTQYF
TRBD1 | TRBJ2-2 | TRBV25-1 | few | TGTGCCAGCGGAAAGGGGACAGGGGTTACCGGGGAGCTGTTTTTT | CASGKGTGVTGELFF
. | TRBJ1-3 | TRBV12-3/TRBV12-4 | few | TGTGCCAGCAGCTTCGGCAACGCCGGAAACACCATATATTTT | CASSFGNAGNTIYF
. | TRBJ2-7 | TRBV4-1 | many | TGCGCCAGCAGCCAAGCCCCGGCTCGGACTCTCTACGAGCAGTACTTC | CASSQAPARTLYEQYF
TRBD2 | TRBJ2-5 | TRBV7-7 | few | TGTGCCAGCAGCTTGCAGCGGGGGTACCAAGAGACCCAGTACTTC | CASSLQRGYQETQYF
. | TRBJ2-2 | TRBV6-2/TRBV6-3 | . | TGTGCCAGCAACGACAGTCCCTCCACCGGGGAGCTGTTTTTT | CASNDSPSTGELFF
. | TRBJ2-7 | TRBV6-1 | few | TGTGCCAGCAGGGGCTACGAGCAGTACTTC | CASRGYEQYF
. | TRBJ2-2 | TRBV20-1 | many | TGCAGTGCCTCTAACCCCACCGGGGAGCTGTTTTTT | CSASNPTGELFF
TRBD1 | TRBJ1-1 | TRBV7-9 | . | TGTGCCAGCAGCCCCCAAGAGGGACAGGCTTTCTTT | CASSPQEGQAFF